These 6 T cell receptor beta chains came from one sample sequenced in a study of blood T cell repertoires in COVID-19. The method was immunoSEQ multiplex PCR; TCRdb's version includes in-frame clones alone and lacks a portion of them. Of hundreds of thousands of clones in the sample, around 88% are singletons; the top ten hold over 1.1%. Material for sequencing was peripheral blood. These receptors all stem from a man aged 80 or over with acute or convalescent COVID-19.

The CDR3 nucleotides read TGCGCCAGCAGCGCCTCCGGGACAGGGGGCGTTATGAACACTGAAGCTTTCTTT. The encoded protein is CASSASGTGGVMNTEAFF. V and J are TRBV5-1 and TRBJ1-1; 12 bases line up with TRBD1. The CDR3 has 18 amino acids. CDR1 is SGHRS and CDR2 is YFSETQ in the germline V gene. After removal of 4 bases from V and 0 bases from J, the junction contained 10 bases not matched to a gene.

In DNA, the CDR3 is TGTGCCAGCAGCAAATCCGAGGACAAAGGGCTTAGCTATGGCTACACCTTC. This gives the protein CASSKSEDKGLSYGYTF. The V call is TRBV21-1, the J call TRBJ1-2; the listed D gene, TRBD1, was not tested against the DNA. TRBV21-1 is a pseudogene locus. The CDR3 has 17 amino acids.

This chain connects TRBV7-2 to TRBJ2-5, with D possibly being TRBD1 (7 bases). Per germline, CDR1 SGHTA and CDR2 FQGNSA. Trimming took off 5 bases at V and 2 bases at J, with 12 bases between the two ends. This CDR3 has 14 residues. Written as DNA, the CDR3 is TGTGCCAGCAGCCCGGCGGGACAGCAAGAGACCCAGTACTTC. Translating gives CASSPAGQQETQYF.

V usage is TRBV7-9 and J usage is TRBJ1-1; 8 bases align to TRBD1. There are 15 residues in the CDR3. Germline-derived CDR1 and CDR2 are SEHNR and FQNEAQ (reference sequence). V lost 3 bases, J lost 1 base, and 4 bases stayed unmatched. The CDR3, as DNA: TGTGCCAGCAGCTTGCGACAGGGGCAGAACACTGAAGCTTTCTTT. It encodes CASSLRQGQNTEAFF. Variable domain in full (rest from reference TRBV7-9 and TRBJ1-1): DTGVSQNPRHKITKRGQNVTFRCDPISEHNRLYWYRQTLGQGPEFLTYFQNEAQLEKSRLLSDRFSAERPKGSFSTLEIQRTEQGDSAMYLCASSLRQGQNTEAFFGQGTRLTVV.

CDR3 bases: TGTGCCAGTAGTCCCGGGACAGGGAACACCGGGGAGCTGTTTTTT. Residues: CASSPGTGNTGELFF. The V and J genes are TRBV19 and TRBJ2-2, with 8 bases fitting TRBD1. The germline CDR1 and CDR2 sequences are LNHDA and SQIVND (reference sequence). This CDR3 spans 15 amino acids. The V segment lost 5 bases and the J segment 1 base; nucleotides outside the gene matches: 3.

The sample holds one count of this clone. The chain uses TRBV7-9 and TRBJ2-3; no clear D. Trimming left V 2 bases short and J 5 bases short, with 11 bases between. Germline V gives CDR1 SEHNR, CDR2 FQNEAQ (reference sequence). The CDR3 is 14 amino acids. Here the CDR3 DNA reads TGTGCCAGCAGCTTAACTACGAGCCAAGATACGCAGTATTTT. The encoded protein is CASSLTTSQDTQYF. Full variable domain (missing parts from reference TRBV7-9 and TRBJ2-3): DTGVSQNPRHKITKRGQNVTFRCDPISEHNRLYWYRQTLGQGPEFLTYFQNEAQLEKSRLLSDRFSAERPKGSFSTLEIQRTEQGDSAMYLCASSLTTSQDTQYFGPGTRLTVL.